One T cell receptor beta chain is described in this entry. What it binds is not known. The source of the sample is a study of regulatory T cells in long-lasting Graves disease. Indicated time point: persistent/refractory GD, antithyroid drugs over 5 years with positive TRAb. From RNA extracted from PBMCs, the TCR library was made. Study findings and constraints: The study examined only peripheral blood, not thyroid tissue.

With 0 bases clipped from V and 3 bases from J, the junction kept 2 bases outside the gene matches. Germline V gives CDR1 LGHNA, CDR2 YSLEER. The length of the CDR3 is 16 residues. Combining iRepertoire HTBI primers with Arm-PCR of CDR3 regions, the authors built TCR beta libraries. One entry per CDR3 protein results from TCRdb running MiXCR on the multiplex PCR reads. This sample has roughly 400,000 distinct CDR3 sequences, with 20% found just once. The sequence derives from a female donor with Graves disease. The genes are TRBV4-3 and TRBJ2-7; 13 bases agree with TRBD2. Here the sequenced sample was peripheral blood mononuclear cells (PBMCs), taken when the disease was refractory, from a patient treated with antithyroid drugs. CDR3 in amino acids: CASSQDGTSGIYEQYF. DNA of the CDR3: TGCGCCAGCAGCCAAGATGGGACTAGCGGGATCTACGAGCAGTACTTC.